This T cell receptor (beta chain) was observed in a study of T cell repertoires in cytomegalovirus infection. Study-wide findings and caveats: Summed frequency of public TCR beta families distinguished CMV carriers with the relevant HLA.

CDR3 size: 16 residues. V lost 4 bases and J 1 base, leaving 13 bases between the germline ends. The germline V gene has CDR1 MNHNY and CDR2 SVGAGI (reference sequence). TCRdb independently ran MiXCR on the reads; one entry per CDR3 protein. Among 200,000 to 250,000 distinct CDR3 sequences listed, around 6.6% were seen once. This clonotype occurred many times. Antigen specificity is unknown. This rearrangement joins TRBV6-6 to TRBJ1-4; maybe TRBD1 (5 bases). The sequenced sample was PBMCs. The TCR comes from a human donor in good health (CMV status not recorded). Some clones in this sample may be carry-over from other donors' samples. This CDR3 reads CASSLGMGRTNEKLFF. DNA for the CDR3: TGTGCCAGCAGTTTGGGGATGGGGCGAACTAATGAAAAACTGTTTTTT.